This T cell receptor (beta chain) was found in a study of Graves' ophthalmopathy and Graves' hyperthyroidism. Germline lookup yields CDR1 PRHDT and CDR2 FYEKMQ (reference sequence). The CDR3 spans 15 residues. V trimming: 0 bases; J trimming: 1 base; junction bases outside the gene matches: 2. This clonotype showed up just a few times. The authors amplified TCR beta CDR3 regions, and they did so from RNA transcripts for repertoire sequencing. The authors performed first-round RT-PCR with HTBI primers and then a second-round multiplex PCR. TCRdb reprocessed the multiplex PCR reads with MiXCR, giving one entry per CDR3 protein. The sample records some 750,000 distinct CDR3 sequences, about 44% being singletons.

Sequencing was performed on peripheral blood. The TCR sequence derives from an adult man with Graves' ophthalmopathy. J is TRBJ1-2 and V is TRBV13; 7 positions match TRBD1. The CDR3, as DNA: TGTGCCAGCAGCTTAGGACAGGGGAATAACTATGGCTACACCTTC. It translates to CASSLGQGNNYGYTF.